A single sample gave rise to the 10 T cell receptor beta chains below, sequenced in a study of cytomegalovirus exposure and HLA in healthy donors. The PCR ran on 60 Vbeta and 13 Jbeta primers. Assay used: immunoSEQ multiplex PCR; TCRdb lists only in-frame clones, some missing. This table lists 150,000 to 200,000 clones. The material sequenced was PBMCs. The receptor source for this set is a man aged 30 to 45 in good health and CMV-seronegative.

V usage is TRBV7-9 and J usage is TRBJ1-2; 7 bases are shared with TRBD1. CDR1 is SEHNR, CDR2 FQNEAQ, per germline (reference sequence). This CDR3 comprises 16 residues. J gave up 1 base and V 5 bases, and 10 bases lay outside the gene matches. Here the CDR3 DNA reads TGTGCCAGCAGCCTCCAGGGGGGCCAGAATAACTATGGCTACACCTTC. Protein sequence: CASSLQGGQNNYGYTF.

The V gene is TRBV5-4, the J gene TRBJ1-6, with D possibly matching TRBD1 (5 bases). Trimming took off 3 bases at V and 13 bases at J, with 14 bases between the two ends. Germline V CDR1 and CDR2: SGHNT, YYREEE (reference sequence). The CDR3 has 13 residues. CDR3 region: CASSSDTWYPLHF. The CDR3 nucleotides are TGTGCCAGCAGCTCGGACACTTGGTACCCCCTCCACTTT.

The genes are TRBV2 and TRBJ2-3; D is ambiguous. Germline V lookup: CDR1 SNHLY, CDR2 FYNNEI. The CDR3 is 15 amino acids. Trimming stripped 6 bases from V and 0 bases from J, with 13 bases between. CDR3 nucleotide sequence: TGTGCCAGCAGCGAGACATTTCCTAGCACAGATACGCAGTATTTT. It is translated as CASSETFPSTDTQYF.

The DNA of the CDR3 is TGTGCCAGCAGCGTAGGTACAGTTTACATGAACACTGAAGCTTTCTTT. Translating gives CASSVGTVYMNTEAFF. The rearrangement uses TRBV9 and TRBJ1-1; D call uncertain. Deletions cut 0 bases from V and 0 bases from J, with 12 bases between. Per the germline V gene, CDR1 is SGDLS and CDR2 is YYNGEE. The CDR3 has 16 residues.

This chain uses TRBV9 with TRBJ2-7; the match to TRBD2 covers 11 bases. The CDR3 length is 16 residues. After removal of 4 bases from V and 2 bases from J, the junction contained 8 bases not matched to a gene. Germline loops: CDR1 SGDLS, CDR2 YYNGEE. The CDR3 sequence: CASSPTLLAGAYEQYF. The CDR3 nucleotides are TGTGCCAGCAGCCCCACCCTACTAGCGGGGGCCTACGAGCAGTACTTC.

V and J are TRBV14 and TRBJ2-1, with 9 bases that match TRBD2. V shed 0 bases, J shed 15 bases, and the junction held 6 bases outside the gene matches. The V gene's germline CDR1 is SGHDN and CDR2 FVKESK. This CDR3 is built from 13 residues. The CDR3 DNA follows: TGTGCCAGCAGCCAAGATAGGGGACTAGCTGTGTTCTTC. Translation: CASSQDRGLAVFF.

The CDR3 DNA follows: TGTGCCAGCAGCGAGTCGGACAGAGCCACAGATACGCAGTATTTT. Translating gives CASSESDRATDTQYF. J is TRBJ2-3 and V is TRBV21-1; TRBD1 was called by the table and not checked on the DNA. TRBV21-1 is a pseudogene. The CDR3 has 15 amino acids.

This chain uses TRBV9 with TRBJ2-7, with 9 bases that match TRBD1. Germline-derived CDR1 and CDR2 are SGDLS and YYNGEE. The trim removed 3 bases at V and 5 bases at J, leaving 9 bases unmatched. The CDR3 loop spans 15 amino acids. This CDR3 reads CASSERQGGIHEQYF. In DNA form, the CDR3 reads TGTGCCAGCAGCGAACGACAGGGGGGAATTCACGAGCAGTACTTC.

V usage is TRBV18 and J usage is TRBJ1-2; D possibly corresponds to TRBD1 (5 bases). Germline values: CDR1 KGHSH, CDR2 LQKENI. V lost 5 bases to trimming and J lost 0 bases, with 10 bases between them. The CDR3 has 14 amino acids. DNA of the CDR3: TGTGCCAGCTCATCCAGGGATACTAACTATGGCTACACCTTC. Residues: CASSSRDTNYGYTF. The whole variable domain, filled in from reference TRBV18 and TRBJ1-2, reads NAGVMQNPRHLVRRRGQEARLRCSPMKGHSHVYWYRQLPEEGLKFMVYLQKENIIDESGMPKERFSAEFPKEGPSILRIQQVVRGDSAAYFCASSSRDTNYGYTFGSGTRLTVV.

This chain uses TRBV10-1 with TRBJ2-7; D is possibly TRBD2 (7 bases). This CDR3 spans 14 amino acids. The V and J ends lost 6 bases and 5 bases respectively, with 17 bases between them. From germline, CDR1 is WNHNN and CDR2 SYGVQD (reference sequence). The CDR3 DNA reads TGCGCCAGCAGCGGGGGGCAGGGCGGCGACGAGCAGTACTTC. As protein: CASSGGQGGDEQYF.